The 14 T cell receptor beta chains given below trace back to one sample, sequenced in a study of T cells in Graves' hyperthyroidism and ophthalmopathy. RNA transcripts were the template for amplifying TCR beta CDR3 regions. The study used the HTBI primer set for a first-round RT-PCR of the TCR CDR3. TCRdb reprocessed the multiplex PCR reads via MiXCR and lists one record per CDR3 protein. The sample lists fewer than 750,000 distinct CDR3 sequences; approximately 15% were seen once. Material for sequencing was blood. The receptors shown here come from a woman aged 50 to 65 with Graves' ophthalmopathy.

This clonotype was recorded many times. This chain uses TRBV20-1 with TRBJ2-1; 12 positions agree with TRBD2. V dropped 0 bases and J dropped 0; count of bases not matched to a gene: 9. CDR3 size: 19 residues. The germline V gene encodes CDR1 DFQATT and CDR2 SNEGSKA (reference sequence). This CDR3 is CSARDVGLAGQPSYNEQFF. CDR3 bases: TGCAGTGCTAGAGATGTAGGACTAGCGGGACAACCCTCCTACAATGAGCAGTTCTTC.

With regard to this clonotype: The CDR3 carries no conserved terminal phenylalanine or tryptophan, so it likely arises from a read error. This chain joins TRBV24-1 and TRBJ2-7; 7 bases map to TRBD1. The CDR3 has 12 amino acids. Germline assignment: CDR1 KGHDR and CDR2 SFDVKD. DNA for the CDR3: TGTGCCACCGAAGACAGGGCCTACAAGCAGTACCTC. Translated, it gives CATEDRAYKQYL.

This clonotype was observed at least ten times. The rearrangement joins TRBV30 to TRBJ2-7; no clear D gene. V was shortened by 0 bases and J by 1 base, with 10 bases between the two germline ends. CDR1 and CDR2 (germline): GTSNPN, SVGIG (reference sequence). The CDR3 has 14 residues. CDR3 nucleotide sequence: TGTGCCTGGAGTGTCTTGGACGGATCCTACGAGCAGTACTTC. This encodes CAWSVLDGSYEQYF.

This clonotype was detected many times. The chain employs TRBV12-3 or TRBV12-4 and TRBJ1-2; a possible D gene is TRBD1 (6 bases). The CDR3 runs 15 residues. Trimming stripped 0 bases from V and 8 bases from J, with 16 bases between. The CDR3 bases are TGTGCCAGCAGTTTAGCTGGGTGGGGGCGGCGAGGCTACACCTTC. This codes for CASSLAGWGRRGYTF.

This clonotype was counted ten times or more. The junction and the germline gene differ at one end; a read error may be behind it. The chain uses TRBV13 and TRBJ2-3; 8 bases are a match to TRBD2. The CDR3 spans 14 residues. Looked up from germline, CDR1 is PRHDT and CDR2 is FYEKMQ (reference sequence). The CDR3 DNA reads TGTACCAGCCGCGGGGGGATTAGCACAGATACGCAGTATTTT. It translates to CTSRGGISTDTQYF.

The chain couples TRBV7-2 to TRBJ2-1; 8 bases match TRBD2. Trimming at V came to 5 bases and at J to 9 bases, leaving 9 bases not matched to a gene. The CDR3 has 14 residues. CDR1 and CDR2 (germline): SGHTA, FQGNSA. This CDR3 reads CASSRQGLGGEQFF. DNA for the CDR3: TGTGCCAGCAGCCGCCAGGGACTAGGGGGTGAGCAGTTCTTC.

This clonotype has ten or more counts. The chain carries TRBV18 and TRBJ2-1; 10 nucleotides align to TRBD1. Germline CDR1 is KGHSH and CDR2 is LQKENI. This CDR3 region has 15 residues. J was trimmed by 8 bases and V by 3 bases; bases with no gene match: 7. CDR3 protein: CASSPTGGSGDEQFF. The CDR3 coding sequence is TGTGCCAGCTCACCGACAGGGGGCTCTGGGGATGAGCAGTTCTTC.

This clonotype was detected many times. CDR3 region: CATSDLSKDYNEQFF. CDR3 nucleotides: TGTGCCACCAGTGATTTGAGTAAGGATTACAATGAGCAGTTCTTC. This chain joins TRBV24-1 and TRBJ2-1; no reliable D call. V gave up 0 bases and J gave up 4 bases, with 9 bases separating them. The CDR3 contains 15 residues. CDR1 and CDR2 (germline): KGHDR, SFDVKD.

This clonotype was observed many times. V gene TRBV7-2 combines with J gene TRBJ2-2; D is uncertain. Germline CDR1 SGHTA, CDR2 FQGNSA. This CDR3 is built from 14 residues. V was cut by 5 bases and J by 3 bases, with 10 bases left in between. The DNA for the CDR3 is TGTGCCAGCAGCCCCTGGTTGGACACCGGGGAGCTGTTTTTT. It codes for CASSPWLDTGELFF.

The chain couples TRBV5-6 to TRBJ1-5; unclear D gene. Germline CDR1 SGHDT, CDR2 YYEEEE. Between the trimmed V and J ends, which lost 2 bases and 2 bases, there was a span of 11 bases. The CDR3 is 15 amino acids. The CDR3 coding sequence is TGTGCCAGCAGCTTCCGGGTCTTAGGCAATCAGCCCCAGCATTTT. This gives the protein CASSFRVLGNQPQHF.

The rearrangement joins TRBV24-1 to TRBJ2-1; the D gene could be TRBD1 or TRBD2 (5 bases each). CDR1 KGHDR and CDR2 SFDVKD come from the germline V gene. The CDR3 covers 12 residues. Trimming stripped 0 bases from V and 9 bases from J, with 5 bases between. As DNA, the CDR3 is TGTGCCACCAGTGATTTGGGGGGTGAGCAGTTCTTC. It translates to CATSDLGGEQFF.

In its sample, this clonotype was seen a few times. The CDR3: CATTAGATNTEAFF. DNA for the CDR3: TGTGCCACTACGGCAGGGGCAACGAACACTGAAGCTTTCTTT. The rearrangement uses TRBV7-9 and TRBJ1-1, with a possible D match to TRBD1 (6 bases). CDR1 SEHNR and CDR2 FQNEAQ come from the germline V gene (reference sequence). Trimming removed 10 bases from V and 1 base from J, with 16 bases in between. The CDR3 has 14 amino acids. Using reference TRBV7-9 and TRBJ1-1 for the parts outside the CDR3, the full variable domain is DTGVSQNPRHKITKRGQNVTFRCDPISEHNRLYWYRQTLGQGPEFLTYFQNEAQLEKSRLLSDRFSAERPKGSFSTLEIQRTEQGDSAMYLCATTAGATNTEAFFGQGTRLTVV.

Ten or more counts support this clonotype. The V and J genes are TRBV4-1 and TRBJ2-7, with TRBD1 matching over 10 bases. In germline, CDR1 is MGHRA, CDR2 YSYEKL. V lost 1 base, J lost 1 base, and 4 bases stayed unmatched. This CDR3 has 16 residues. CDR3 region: CASSQAGQGVSYEQYF. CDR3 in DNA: TGCGCCAGCAGCCAAGCAGGACAGGGGGTTTCCTACGAGCAGTACTTC.

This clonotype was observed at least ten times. The CDR3 DNA is TGTGCCAGCACCCGCCAGGGGGCCCGATCCTACAATGAGCAGTTCTTC. Translating it yields CASTRQGARSYNEQFF. V usage is TRBV28 and J usage is TRBJ2-1; 8 nucleotides line up with TRBD1. The CDR3 loop spans 16 amino acids. CDR1 and CDR2 from the germline V gene are MDHEN and SYDVKM. After removal of 7 bases from V and 1 base from J, the junction contained 9 bases not matched to a gene.